The 11 T cell receptor beta chains listed next were all sequenced from one sample in a study of cytomegalovirus exposure and HLA in healthy donors. In the PCR, 60 Vbeta and 13 Jbeta primers were used. Some clones are missing from TCRdb's copy, which holds only in-frame ones; the method was immunoSEQ multiplex PCR. The sample has roughly 200,000 clones, more than 75% seen once; the top ten hold 1% to 1.5%. Sequencing was performed on PBMCs. The receptor source for this set is a man aged 25 to 45 in good health and CMV-seronegative.

The chain joins TRBV5-6 to TRBJ1-2; D gene uncertain. Germline V gene data show CDR1 as SGHDT and CDR2 as YYEEEE. V lost 4 bases and J lost 4, with 11 bases in between. The CDR3 spans 13 residues. CDR3 DNA: TGTGCCAGCAGCGGCTGGCAGTTCTATGGCTACACCTTC. Protein product: CASSGWQFYGYTF.

This chain links TRBV5-8 with TRBJ1-2, with TRBD1 matching 9 bases. Germline assignment: CDR1 SGHTS and CDR2 YDEGEE. There are 14 residues in the CDR3. J lost 3 bases, V lost 1 base, and 1 base had no gene match. The CDR3 is CASSLTGGHYGYTF. The CDR3 DNA is TGTGCCAGCAGCTTGACAGGGGGCCACTATGGCTACACCTTC.

The V gene is TRBV4-1, the J gene TRBJ1-6; D ambiguous. CDR3 size: 16 residues. Germline V gene lookup returns CDR1 MGHRA and CDR2 YSYEKL. Trimming stripped 1 base from V and 3 bases from J, with 10 bases between. The DNA of the CDR3 is TGCGCCAGCAGCCAAGTACGGGGTAGCTATAATTCACCCCTCCACTTT. Its protein is CASSQVRGSYNSPLHF.

The J gene is TRBJ2-1, the V gene TRBV5-1; D unclear. Trimming left V 0 bases short and J 7 bases short, with 8 bases between. This CDR3 has 13 residues. Germline V lookup: CDR1 SGHRS, CDR2 YFSETQ. CDR3 DNA sequence: TGCGCCAGCAGCTTGGGGGCTGCGAATGAGCAGTTCTTC. Its translation: CASSLGAANEQFF.

The V gene is TRBV2, the J gene TRBJ2-3; 7 nucleotides align to TRBD2. J was trimmed by 4 bases and V by 7 bases; bases with no gene match: 8. Germline loops: CDR1 SNHLY, CDR2 FYNNEI. The CDR3 is made up of 14 amino acids. CDR3 loop: CASTRAGSADTQYF. DNA for the CDR3: TGTGCCAGCACGAGAGCGGGGAGCGCAGATACGCAGTATTTT.

The genes are TRBV28 and TRBJ2-2; 8 nucleotides align to TRBD1. Germline V gene sequence: CDR1 MDHEN, CDR2 SYDVKM. The CDR3 is 15 amino acids. V shed 3 bases and J 6 bases; nucleotides not matched to a gene: 6. The CDR3 DNA reads as TGTGCCAGCAGTTTCCAGGGGGCGTATTCCGGGGAGCTGTTTTTT. Translating it yields CASSFQGAYSGELFF.

The chain uses TRBV28 and TRBJ1-1; D perhaps matches TRBD1 (6 bases). Trimming removed 5 bases from V and 3 bases from J, with 16 bases in between. This CDR3 region has 15 residues. CDR1 and CDR2 from the germline V gene are MDHEN and SYDVKM. CDR3 in DNA: TGTGCCAGCAGTGGGGCCACAGGGCTGGACACTGAAGCTTTCTTT. This translates into CASSGATGLDTEAFF. Drawing the rest from reference TRBV28 and TRBJ1-1, the complete variable domain is DVKVTQSSRYLVKRTGEKVFLECVQDMDHENMFWYRQDPGLGLRLIYFSYDVKMKEKGDIPEGYSVSREKKERFSLILESASTNQTSMYLCASSGATGLDTEAFFGQGTRLTVV.

The chain recombines TRBV2 with TRBJ1-1, with D uncertain. This CDR3 comprises 11 residues. CDR1 is SNHLY and CDR2 is FYNNEI in the germline V gene. V lost 2 bases, J lost 11 bases, and 9 bases lay in between. The CDR3 sequence: CASSEPPVAFF. The CDR3 DNA reads TGTGCCAGCAGTGAACCCCCTGTGGCTTTCTTT.

This rearrangement joins TRBV7-2 to TRBJ1-6, with 8 bases identical to TRBD1. The germline gives CDR1 SGHTA, CDR2 FQGNSA. The CDR3 loop spans 15 amino acids. V trimming: 2 bases; J trimming: 15 bases; junction bases outside the gene matches: 12. CDR3 region: CASSLSGQASILLHF. CDR3 sequence (DNA): TGTGCCAGCAGCTTATCGGGACAGGCCTCAATTCTCCTCCACTTT.

The chain combines TRBV6-1 with TRBJ2-5; a possible D gene is TRBD2 (6 bases). This CDR3 has 14 amino acids. The V and J ends lost 4 bases and 9 bases respectively, with 18 bases between them. Germline CDR1 reads MNHNS; CDR2 reads SASEGT. CDR3 in amino acids: CASSARYVGEAQYF. For the CDR3, the DNA is TGTGCCAGCAGTGCCCGTTACGTCGGGGAGGCCCAGTACTTC.

The rearrangement joins TRBV2 to TRBJ2-1, with a tentative D call TRBD2 (6 bases). Between the trimmed V and J ends, which lost 6 bases and 0 bases, there was a span of 12 bases. The CDR3 has 15 residues. The germline gives CDR1 SNHLY, CDR2 FYNNEI. CDR3 sequence: CASRSGGSSYNEQFF. The DNA for the CDR3 is TGTGCCAGCAGGTCCGGGGGAAGCTCCTACAATGAGCAGTTCTTC. The full variable domain, completed using reference TRBV2 and TRBJ2-1, is EPEVTQTPSHQVTQMGQEVILRCVPISNHLYFYWYRQILGQKVEFLVSFYNNEISEKSEIFDDQFSVERPDGSNFTLKIRSTKLEDSAMYFCASRSGGSSYNEQFFGPGTRLTVL.